This T cell receptor beta chain was identified in a study of cytomegalovirus exposure and HLA in healthy donors. A multiplex PCR was run with 60 Vbeta primers and 13 Jbeta primers. The data were produced by immunoSEQ multiplex PCR, yet TCRdb's version contains in-frame clones alone and is incomplete. Seen here are about 150,000 clones, 79% observed once, and the top ten hold 6.5% to 8.5%. The donors (healthy individuals) were bone marrow donors. This CDR3 is built from 13 residues. Germline CDR1 SQVTM, CDR2 ANQGSEA. With 6 bases clipped from V and 3 bases from J, the junction kept 7 bases outside the gene matches. General study findings and limits: A later analysis reportedly found that, within productive TCRs, an Asian-associated ancestry cluster had fewer N-insertions than the mean observed across the approximately 700 donors.

As for this clone: Its specificity is not known.

The sequencing sample was made of PBMCs. The clonotype originates from a middle-aged woman in good health and CMV-seropositive. The chain recombines TRBV29-1 with TRBJ1-1, with TRBD1 matching 7 bases. In DNA, the CDR3 is TGCAGCGTAACCGGGACAGCGGACACTGAAGCTTTCTTT. Amino acid sequence: CSVTGTADTEAFF.